This entry features one T cell receptor (beta chain) sequence. This record comes from a study of human T cells and chemical hapten exposure. Study summary: Upper-back patch tests with 0.01% DPC were read at 6 days.

The time point is: pre-sensitization, week 0. The treatment was: therapeutic diphenylcyclopropenone sensitization with weekly scalp DPC. The CDR3 runs 11 residues. V dropped 6 bases and J dropped 6 bases, with 6 bases sitting between them. Per germline, CDR1 SNHLY and CDR2 FYNNEI. TCRdb recomputed calls from the RACE reads with MiXCR, one row per CDR3 protein. The sample gives 300,000 to 450,000 distinct CDR3 sequences, 4.5% to 6% of which show up once; 2% to 3% is in the top ten. This clonotype was obtained from a woman between 50 and 59 years old with alopecia areata. Some clones in this sample may be carry-over from other donors' samples. The genes are TRBV2 and TRBJ2-4; no firm D call. The sample here was whole blood, taken in connection with sensitization to the hapten diphenylcyclopropenone (DPC). The CDR3 loop reads CASSEPNIQYF. CDR3 DNA sequence: TGTGCCAGCAGCGAACCAAACATTCAGTACTTC.